The 6 T cell receptor beta chains presented below share a single source sample, sequenced in a study of response to subunit inactivated influenza vaccine. MiXCR was run by TCRdb on the RT-PCR reads, yielding one entry per CDR3 protein. This repertoire shows approximately 520,000 distinct CDR3 sequences, about 17% found once; its top ten account for less than 4%. The source was CD4+ T cells sorted from PBMCs, collected about 24 months after vaccination. The receptors come from a man between 50 and 69 years old who received an inactivated influenza vaccine.

This chain joins TRBV28 and TRBJ1-6, with D maybe TRBD1 (5 bases). CDR1 is MDHEN, CDR2 SYDVKM, per germline. Trimming shortened V by 2 bases and J by 9 bases, and 17 bases separated the two germline ends. CDR3 length: 16 residues. Here the CDR3 reads CASSLRYGRTTSPLHF. The CDR3 DNA follows: TGTGCCAGCAGTTTACGATACGGCAGGACAACTTCACCCCTCCACTTT.

The CDR3 region is CASSHPLAADTGELFF. The CDR3 DNA follows: TGTGCCAGCAGCCATCCCCTAGCGGCCGACACCGGGGAGCTGTTTTTT. The chain recombines TRBV4-2 with TRBJ2-2; 7 bases fit TRBD2. The V gene end was trimmed by 3 bases and the J gene end by 3 bases; junction bases not matched to a gene: 7. This CDR3 contains 16 residues. Germline CDR1 LGHNA, CDR2 YNFKEQ.

This sequence joins TRBV28 and TRBJ1-2, with D possibly TRBD1 on 6 matching bases. The V end was cut by 3 bases, the J end by 4 bases, with 9 bases between. CDR1 is MDHEN, CDR2 SYDVKM, per germline. The CDR3 loop spans 13 amino acids. This CDR3 is CASSLGQAYGYTF. The DNA of the CDR3 is TGTGCCAGCAGTTTGGGACAAGCCTATGGCTACACCTTC.

J is TRBJ1-2 and V is TRBV3-1, with D possibly matching TRBD1 (6 bases). V shed 2 bases and J shed 5 bases, with 9 bases lying between them. The CDR3 is 13 residues long. Germline loops: CDR1 LGHDT, CDR2 YNNKEL (reference sequence). Written as DNA, the CDR3 is TGTGCCAGCAGCCAACGACAGGCTTATGGCTACACCTTC. Amino acid sequence: CASSQRQAYGYTF.

This clonotype was picked up many times. The chain recombines TRBV12-3 or TRBV12-4 with TRBJ1-1, with D unresolved. Trimming left V 5 bases short and J 1 base short, with 2 bases between. The CDR3 length is 11 residues. CDR3 sequence reads: CASSKNTEAFF. In nucleotides, the CDR3 is TGTGCCAGCAGTAAGAACACTGAAGCTTTCTTT.

The chain combines TRBV6-5 with TRBJ2-1; 12 nucleotides match TRBD1. The CDR3 loop spans 18 amino acids. In germline, CDR1 is MNHEY, CDR2 SVGAGI. J was trimmed by 6 bases and V by 0 bases; bases with no gene match: 9. This CDR3 is CASSYSWDRGRPPNEQFF. In nucleotides, the CDR3 is TGTGCCAGCAGTTACTCGTGGGACAGGGGGCGCCCCCCCAATGAGCAGTTCTTC.